The clone carrying this TCR beta chain was recorded only once. Its antigen is as yet unknown. This entry comes from a study of T cell responses to AZD1222 COVID-19 vaccine. Profiling relied on immunoSEQ multiplex PCR, and the TCRdb table lists in-frame clones only, not all of them. The sample has about 130,000 clones, 80% to 95% seen once. General study findings and limits: Sampled repertoires all dated from after the peak T cell response. Spike was spanned by vaccine-associated CD4 TCRs, which were dominant at 160-218 and 743-854. Increased Spike-specific TCR breadth and depth were observed after two AZD1222 doses. Clonal diversity may have been underestimated in mostly white British donors.

Deletions cut 5 bases from V and 1 base from J, with 9 bases between. The CDR3 sequence is 14 residues long. Germline values: CDR1 LNHDA, CDR2 SQIVND (reference sequence). This chain connects TRBV19 to TRBJ2-1, with D possibly TRBD2 on 5 matching bases. The clonotype was recovered from an adult who received the AZD1222 COVID-19 vaccine. The sample consisted of peripheral blood, taken 28 days after the second AZD1222 dose. As DNA, the CDR3 is TGTGCCAGTAGTTTCCGGGAATCCTACAATGAGCAGTTCTTC. Translating gives CASSFRESYNEQFF. The entire variable domain, with the rest obtained from reference TRBV19 and TRBJ2-1, is as follows: DGGITQSPKYLFRKEGQNVTLSCEQNLNHDAMYWYRQDPGQGLRLIYYSQIVNDFQKGDIAEGYSVSREKKESFPLTVTSAQKNPTAFYLCASSFRESYNEQFFGPGTRLTVL.